Each of the 26 T cell receptor beta chains below was sequenced from the same sample in a study of T-cell memory formation after mild COVID-19. MiXCR, applied by TCRdb to the 5' RACE reads, yields one record per CDR3 protein. The sample carries 350,000 to 400,000 distinct CDR3 sequences, roughly an eighth recorded once. The sample consisted of PBMCs or a T cell subset sorted from them (not recorded which). These receptors all come from a man younger than 30 who had mild COVID-19 (a few samples of this study predate the infection). Cell type and time point are not known.

The chain is built from TRBV29-1 and TRBJ2-7; D perhaps matches TRBD2 (5 bases). Germline CDR1 reads SQVTM; CDR2 reads ANQGSEA. The CDR3 runs to 12 residues. The V gene lost 5 bases and the J gene lost 4 bases, with 12 bases spanning the gap. The CDR3 loop is CSVNDGVYEQYF. The CDR3 nucleotides read TGCAGCGTTAATGACGGGGTGTACGAGCAGTACTTC.

This clonotype appeared many times. The gene calls are TRBV24-1 and TRBJ2-1, with D possibly being TRBD1 or TRBD2 (5 bases each). Germline CDR1 is KGHDR and CDR2 is SFDVKD. Trimming removed 4 bases from V and 8 bases from J, with 20 bases in between. This CDR3 has 16 residues. The CDR3 region has the DNA TGTGCCACCAGTGACTCACGACGGGGCGATGGGGATGAGCAGTTCTTC. Amino acid sequence: CATSDSRRGDGDEQFF.

The J gene is TRBJ1-1, the V gene TRBV6-1; no definite D call. CDR3 length: 12 residues. V gave up 6 bases and J gave up 7 bases, with 12 bases separating them. Germline-derived CDR1 and CDR2 are MNHNS and SASEGT. CDR3 region: CASRKEGYEAFF. CDR3 nucleotides: TGTGCCAGCAGGAAGGAGGGATATGAAGCTTTCTTT.

This clonotype was found a few times. The chain combines TRBV6-2 or TRBV6-3 with TRBJ1-1; D not certain. The CDR3 spans 15 residues. With 2 bases removed from V and 1 base from J, the gap between germline ends came to 11 bases. Germline V lookup: CDR1 MNHEY, CDR2 SVGEGT. The CDR3 spells CASSYAATKNTEAFF. CDR3 nucleotide sequence: TGTGCCAGCAGTTACGCAGCGACGAAGAACACTGAAGCTTTCTTT.

This clonotype was observed a few times. The V and J genes are TRBV6-6 and TRBJ2-7; D is perhaps TRBD1 (6 bases). The CDR3 totals 17 residues. V was cut by 2 bases and J by 4 bases, with 21 bases left in between. Germline V gives CDR1 MNHNY, CDR2 SVGAGI (reference sequence). CDR3: CASSYKNKGETDYEQYV. CDR3 coding DNA: TGTGCCAGCAGTTACAAAAACAAGGGGGAAACCGATTACGAGCAGTACGTC.

In its sample, this clonotype was seen many times. The J gene is TRBJ2-5, the V gene TRBV5-1, with a tentative D call TRBD1 (5 bases). Trimming took 4 bases from V and 5 from J, leaving 18 bases between them. The length of the CDR3 is 15 residues. Germline-derived CDR1 and CDR2 are SGHRS and YFSETQ. CDR3 nucleotides: TGCGCCAGCAGCGCAGGGTGGGGTAATCAGGAGACCCAGTACTTC. Protein product: CASSAGWGNQETQYF.

There are a few counts of this clonotype. The genes are TRBV20-1 and TRBJ1-2; D may be TRBD1 (5 bases). Trimming stripped 5 bases from V and 2 bases from J, with 15 bases between. This CDR3 has 14 amino acids. Per the germline V gene, CDR1 is DFQATT and CDR2 is SNEGSKA (reference sequence). The CDR3 here is CSAHVRDGNYGYTF. The CDR3 nucleotides read TGCAGTGCTCATGTCCGGGACGGGAACTATGGCTACACCTTC.

The chain carries TRBV18 and TRBJ1-2; D is unclear. Per the germline V gene, CDR1 is KGHSH and CDR2 is LQKENI. CDR3 size: 13 residues. Trimming stripped 3 bases from V and 4 bases from J, with 9 bases between. The CDR3 bases are TGTGCCAGCTCACCGGATGGCGGCTATGGCTACACCTTC. Residues: CASSPDGGYGYTF.

Only a few counts were recorded for this clonotype. The chain has TRBV7-8 and TRBJ1-5, with a tentative D call TRBD1 (5 bases). Germline loops: CDR1 SGHVS, CDR2 FQNEAQ. Between the trimmed V and J ends, which lost 2 bases and 0 bases, there was a span of 8 bases. The CDR3 totals 15 residues. The CDR3 DNA reads as TGTGCCAGCAGCTTACCAGGGAATAGCAATCAGCCCCAGCATTTT. Protein product: CASSLPGNSNQPQHF.

V is TRBV10-3 and J is TRBJ2-7, with 7 bases matching TRBD1. The CDR3 has 16 residues. In germline, CDR1 is ENHRY, CDR2 SYGVKD. V lost 4 bases, J lost 6 bases, and 15 bases stayed unmatched. The CDR3 is CAISVSTGVGRREQYF. The CDR3 DNA reads as TGTGCCATCAGTGTTTCCACAGGGGTCGGGCGTCGCGAGCAGTACTTC.

The J gene is TRBJ2-1, the V gene TRBV12-5, with D unclear. Trimming removed 3 bases from V and 5 bases from J, with 8 bases in between. Germline CDR1 is LGHNT and CDR2 is FRNRAP. CDR3 length: 13 amino acids. CDR3 region: CASGFGTHNEQFF. The CDR3 region has the DNA TGTGCTAGTGGTTTTGGCACTCACAATGAGCAGTTCTTC. Full variable domain (outside the CDR3, taken from reference TRBV12-5 and TRBJ2-1): DARVTQTPRHKVTEMGQEVTMRCQPILGHNTVFWYRQTMMQGLELLAYFRNRAPLDDSGMPKDRFSAEMPDATLATLKIQPSEPRDSAVYFCASGFGTHNEQFFGPGTRLTVL.

The DNA for the CDR3 is TGCAGTGCTAGAGAAGCGGCCAGGATAAACACCGGGGAGCTGTTTTTT. Translating it yields CSAREAARINTGELFF. The V gene is TRBV20-1, the J gene TRBJ2-2, with D possibly TRBD2 on 5 matching bases. Germline CDR1 reads DFQATT; CDR2 reads SNEGSKA (reference sequence). The V gene lost 0 bases and the J gene lost 2 bases, with 13 bases spanning the gap. The CDR3 has 16 amino acids.

This clonotype has only a few counts. This chain links TRBV30 with TRBJ1-1; D unclear. Trimming took off 0 bases at V and 5 bases at J, with 10 bases between the two ends. The CDR3 sequence is 13 residues long. The germline V gene has CDR1 GTSNPN and CDR2 SVGIG (reference sequence). CDR3 in amino acids: CAWSVGDLTEAFF. DNA of the CDR3: TGTGCCTGGAGTGTGGGAGACCTTACTGAAGCTTTCTTT.

This clonotype was seen a handful of times. V gene TRBV5-1 combines with J gene TRBJ1-3, with 7 bases fitting TRBD1. This CDR3 is 15 amino acids long. Germline trimming cut 4 bases from V and 0 bases from J; bases unmatched to any gene: 4. CDR1 is SGHRS and CDR2 is YFSETQ in the germline V gene. In nucleotides, the CDR3 is TGCGCCAGCAGCGAACAGGGGTACTCTGGAAACACCATATATTTT. Residues: CASSEQGYSGNTIYF.

J is TRBJ1-5 and V is TRBV6-2 or TRBV6-3; weak D call: TRBD1 (5 bases). Germline V lookup: CDR1 MNHEY, CDR2 SVGEGT. Deletions cut 4 bases from V and 5 bases from J, with 15 bases between. This CDR3 is built from 15 residues. Here the CDR3 reads CASSLSGPLDQPQHF. Here the CDR3 DNA reads TGTGCCAGCAGTTTATCGGGGCCCCTAGATCAGCCCCAGCATTTT.

For the CDR3, the DNA is TGCGCCAGCAGCCGAAGCCGGCAAGCTAACTATGGCTACACCTTC. It specifies CASSRSRQANYGYTF. The chain employs TRBV4-3 and TRBJ1-2; D is uncertain. The germline V and J ends were trimmed by 4 bases and 0 bases, with 12 bases remaining between them. This CDR3 has 15 amino acids. Germline V gene lookup returns CDR1 LGHNA and CDR2 YSLEER.

This clonotype has ten or more counts. The chain recombines TRBV12-3 or TRBV12-4 with TRBJ2-2; D is perhaps TRBD1 or TRBD2 (5 bases each). This CDR3 has 13 residues. Trimming took off 2 bases at V and 5 bases at J, with 6 bases between the two ends. This CDR3 reads CASSLWGTGELFF. Written as DNA, the CDR3 is TGTGCCAGCAGTTTATGGGGGACCGGGGAGCTGTTTTTT.

A few counts support this clonotype. The rearrangement joins TRBV5-5 to TRBJ2-7; D call uncertain. The V gene's germline CDR1 is SGHKS and CDR2 YYEKEE (reference sequence). The CDR3 has 14 amino acids. The V end lost 1 base, the J end lost 7 bases, and 15 bases lay between the germline ends. The CDR3 nucleotides are TGTGCCAGCAGCTTGTATGGAACCGCAAGAGAGCAGTACTTC. Amino acid sequence: CASSLYGTAREQYF.

This clonotype has more than one count but fewer than ten. The chain recombines TRBV6-5 with TRBJ2-1; D is possibly TRBD1 or TRBD2 (5 bases each). Germline V CDR1 and CDR2: MNHEY, SVGAGI. The CDR3 spans 14 residues. The germline V and J ends were trimmed by 5 bases and 9 bases, with 17 bases remaining between them. The CDR3 DNA sequence: TGTGCCAGCAGTACGCCGGGACGGTATGTTGAGCAGTTCTTC. Protein: CASSTPGRYVEQFF.

This clonotype has more than one count but fewer than ten. This rearrangement joins TRBV6-2 or TRBV6-3 to TRBJ1-5, with 12 bases fitting TRBD1. The CDR3 consists of 19 residues. J gave up 7 bases and V 1 base, and 14 bases lay outside the gene matches. Germline V gene data show CDR1 as MNHEY and CDR2 as SVGEGT. CDR3 sequence reads: CASSYFYPGQGARDQPQHF. The CDR3 DNA is TGTGCCAGCAGTTACTTTTATCCGGGACAGGGGGCAAGGGACCAGCCCCAGCATTTT.

The chain has TRBV5-1 and TRBJ2-1; D call uncertain. Germline V gene sequence: CDR1 SGHRS, CDR2 YFSETQ. This CDR3 spans 12 amino acids. Trimming pared 7 bases from V and 6 bases from J, leaving 11 bases between. For the CDR3, the DNA is TGCGCCAGCCAAAGTCACCGCAATGAGCAGTTCTTC. This translates into CASQSHRNEQFF.

This clonotype was seen a few times. This sequence joins TRBV7-9 and TRBJ1-1; D not resolved. The germline V gene encodes CDR1 SEHNR and CDR2 FQNEAQ (reference sequence). V lost 3 bases, J lost 4 bases, and 12 bases lay in between. This CDR3 contains 14 residues. The CDR3 spells CASSFPGRPTEAFF. The CDR3 DNA sequence: TGTGCCAGCAGCTTCCCCGGCAGACCCACTGAAGCTTTCTTT.

J is TRBJ2-5 and V is TRBV4-2; D gene unclear. This CDR3 has 15 amino acids. Per germline, CDR1 LGHNA and CDR2 YNFKEQ. Deletions cut 0 bases from V and 1 base from J, with 9 bases between. In DNA, the CDR3 is TGTGCCAGCAGCCAAGATGAGGTGGGCCAAGAGACCCAGTACTTC. This sequence encodes CASSQDEVGQETQYF.

The chain couples TRBV3-1 to TRBJ1-2, with TRBD1 matching over 8 bases. The length of the CDR3 is 14 residues. The V and J ends lost 4 bases and 4 bases, in that order; junction bases with no gene match: 5. Germline CDR1 LGHDT, CDR2 YNNKEL (reference sequence). The CDR3 DNA reads TGTGCCAGCAGCCCGGTCGGACAGGGCTATGGCTACACCTTC. Its protein product is CASSPVGQGYGYTF.

The chain carries TRBV25-1 and TRBJ2-5; 9 bases match TRBD1. The CDR3 totals 16 residues. V trimming: 3 bases; J trimming: 0 bases; junction bases outside the gene matches: 5. Germline CDR1 is MGHDK and CDR2 is SYGVNS. The CDR3 DNA reads as TGTGCCAGCAGTGACCCGGACAGGGGCTACCAAGAGACCCAGTACTTC. Encoded protein: CASSDPDRGYQETQYF.

The sample holds a few counts of this clonotype. The V call is TRBV7-8, the J call TRBJ2-3; TRBD2 might be the D (6 bases). Germline CDR1 reads SGHVS; CDR2 reads FQNEAQ. The germline V and J ends were trimmed by 1 base and 1 base, with 12 bases remaining between them. This CDR3 has 16 amino acids. For the CDR3, the DNA is TGTGCCAGCAGCTTAGTTTGGTCGGGGGGCACAGATACGCAGTATTTT. Protein product: CASSLVWSGGTDTQYF.